This T cell receptor beta chain was identified during a study of shared clonotypes between healthy human individuals (dated by TCRdb to 2020 to 2021). Describing the broader study: Three men and two women, aged 18 to 49 years, made up the cohort. For each donor, three plates each were used for CD4 naive and CD4 memory, two plates were used for CD8 naive, and one plate was used for CD8 memory. To estimate repertoire size and how much clonotypes are shared between individuals, the study performed deep sequencing of blood TCR repertoires from roughly five healthy adults. To increase sequencing depth and limit assay-specific biases, different laboratories used diverse techniques to prepare libraries and sequence TCR repertoires. Each donor's leukapheresis produced roughly between roughly 0.85 and 10 billion PBMCs. What the research found in general, with its limitations: Across four donors, roughly 5.1% of naive CD4, roughly 3.3% of naive CD8, around 2.5% of memory CD4, and about 0.44% of memory CD8 clonotypes were shared. Based on pairwise subsampling, the degree of clonotype sharing among donors was expected to be affected by sequencing depth. The genetic and exposure-history diversity represented was limited by the small number of donors. Only blood was sampled, and tissue TCR repertoires likely differ from those in blood. Naive subsets generally had larger estimated clonotype richness than memory subsets. Higher generation probabilities were observed for clonotypes shared by all four sorted-subset donors than for non-shared clonotypes. Even with the large sequencing depth, rarefaction of the sorted-subset datasets indicated that sequencing was incomplete.

Healthy HIV-negative adults with no recently reported acute infections or vaccinations were included as donors. Every donor was a Caucasian adult residing in Nashville, Tennessee, USA. CD4+ T cells were enriched through magnetic negative selection, after which naive cells were positively selected on CD45RA and the remaining negative fraction served as the memory subset. Blood was obtained by leukapheresis, after which PBMCs were separated by Ficoll-Histopaque density gradient centrifugation and cryopreserved in liquid nitrogen vapor phase. Analytical flow cytometry was used to check the purity and quantity of each magnetically sorted T cell population. Each sorted fraction had its genomic DNA isolated and then quantified by UV absorbance on a Nanodrop 2000c. Using the deep immunoSEQ assay, TCR CDR3 regions were amplified from genomic DNA by multiplex PCR. For each cell subset, the extracted genomic DNA was distributed evenly across all wells of several immunoSEQ 96-well plates, and each plate served as one replicate. Each replicate PCR for sorted subsets received 150 to 250 ng genomic DNA, equal to roughly 33,000 T cell genomes. Purified libraries were measured with a Qubit 3.0 fluorometer, size-checked on a Bioanalyzer 2100, and measured again with the KAPA Library Quantification kit. Every immunoSEQ 96-well plate was sequenced on a separate single-read 150-cycle Illumina NextSeq 550 flow cell. The published analysis was carried out like this. Because the immunoSEQ output included only junctional sequences and no quality scores, the filtering could not be the same as the filtering used for full-length reads. To assign V/J genes and CDR3, sequences were annotated against IMGT germline references using PyIR, a Python wrapper for IgBLAST v1.9. Reads with weak V/J assignments (E-value above 1e-6), missing CDR3, stop codons, out-of-frame junctions, or ambiguous translated residues were removed. V3J clonotypes were defined by identical inferred V gene, J gene, and CDR3 amino acid sequence. The percentage overlap between two repertoires was calculated by dividing the number of shared unique clonotypes by the size of the smaller repertoire. Richness of each repertoire was evaluated using RTK rarefaction, the Chao1 estimator, and Recon v2.1 estimates of unobserved clonotypes. For all TCRbeta clonotypes obtained by the gDNA method from a few donors, generation probabilities were computed with OLGA. Not all clones reach the TCRdb copy of this immuneACCESS table, which keeps in-frame sequences only. Checked studies attribute under half of the gap to unresolved V genes and leave the rest unexplained. V and J calls and clone size are those listed in that table; D and trimming were worked out from the DNA. This sample lists a few million clones; approximately 95% were detected once. The top ten clones comprise roughly 0.13% of the sample.

From cysteine to phenylalanine, the CDR3 is 13 amino acids long. The sequence is cut down to CDR3 DNA, 39 bases in frame from base 1. Ends trimmed: V by 8 bases, J by 5 bases; bases unmatched to a gene: 6. From a lookup of the germline V gene, CDR1 and CDR2 are MDHEN and SYDVKM. Concerning this clone itself: The target of this receptor is not known. No base-level quality is on record; no much larger clone is a single base apart.

The receptor was derived from a man between 18 and 35 years old in good health. Sample: naive CD4+ T cells sorted from blood. Taken with the paper, the label for cell subset or site translates to: CD45RA+ positively selected. The sequence links TRBV28 to TRBJ1-1, with 9 bases aligning to TRBD1. In nucleotide form, the sequence is TGTGCCAGCTCGGGACAGGGAATGACTGAAGCTTTCTTT. This codes for CASSGQGMTEAFF. Reference TRBV28 and TRBJ1-1 proteins supply the regions before and after the CDR3; the full variable domain is: DVKVTQSSRYLVKRTGEKVFLECVQDMDHENMFWYRQDPGLGLRLIYFSYDVKMKEKGDIPEGYSVSREKKERFSLILESASTNQTSMYLCASSGQGMTEAFFGQGTRLTVV.